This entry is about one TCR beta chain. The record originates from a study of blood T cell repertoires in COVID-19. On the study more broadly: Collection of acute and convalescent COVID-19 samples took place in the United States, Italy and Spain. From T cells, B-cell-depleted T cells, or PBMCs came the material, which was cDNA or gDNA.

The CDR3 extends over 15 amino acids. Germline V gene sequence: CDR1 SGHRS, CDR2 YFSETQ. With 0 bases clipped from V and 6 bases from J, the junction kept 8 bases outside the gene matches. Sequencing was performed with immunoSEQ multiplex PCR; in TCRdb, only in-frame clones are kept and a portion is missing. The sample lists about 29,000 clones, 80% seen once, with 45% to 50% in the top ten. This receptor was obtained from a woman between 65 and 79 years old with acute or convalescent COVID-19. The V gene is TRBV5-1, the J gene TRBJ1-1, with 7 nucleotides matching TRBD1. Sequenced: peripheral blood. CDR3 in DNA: TGCGCCAGCAGCTTGGCCGCGGGACAGATCGCTGAAGCTTTCTTT. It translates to CASSLAAGQIAEAFF.